The entry below gives a single TCR beta chain sequence along with its context. This specimen belongs to a study of blood T cells in healthy people across ages. Germline V CDR1 and CDR2: DFQATT, SNEGSKA (reference sequence). V lost 6 bases and J lost 2, with 11 bases in between. The CDR3 runs to 14 residues. A second roughly 6 to 12 cycle PCR used barcoded and J-beta primers. TCRdb reanalysed the 5' RACE reads using MiXCR and keeps one entry per CDR3 protein. The sample has around 1,000,000 distinct CDR3 sequences; approximately 25% are singletons. The sample was also linked to a second study, of T cells of mothers and their children.

Sequencing used blood. The clonotype originates from a girl aged 2 to 9 in good health. The genes are TRBV20-1 and TRBJ2-6; possible D gene TRBD1, 6 bases. CDR3 residues: CSATTGPGANVLTF. CDR3 nucleotide sequence: TGCAGTGCAACCACAGGGCCTGGGGCCAACGTCCTGACTTTC.